Listed here are 26 T cell receptor beta chains from one sample, sequenced in a study of CD8+ T cells in alopecia areata. The sequencing template was cDNA reverse transcribed from extracted RNA. The assay was immunoSEQ multiplex PCR, and TCRdb's table has in-frame clones only and misses some. Of approximately 63,000 clones listed, approximately 61% were seen once; the top ten hold about a sixth. The material sequenced was CD8+ T cells sorted from blood, taken at week 0. The receptors stem from a human donor with alopecia areata.

In this sample, this clone turned up once. V is TRBV4-3 and J is TRBJ2-7; 7 bases agree with TRBD1. With 0 bases clipped from V and 2 bases from J, the junction kept 4 bases outside the gene matches. Germline V gene data show CDR1 as LGHNA and CDR2 as YSLEER. CDR3 size: 15 residues. The CDR3: CASSQEWDSTYEQYF. The CDR3 coding sequence is TGCGCCAGCAGCCAAGAATGGGACAGTACCTACGAGCAGTACTTC.

This chain uses TRBV4-3 with TRBJ2-3; the match to TRBD2 covers 10 bases. The trim removed 0 bases at V and 5 bases at J, leaving 8 bases unmatched. The CDR3 extends over 17 amino acids. Germline CDR1 is LGHNA and CDR2 is YSLEER. The CDR3 DNA reads TGCGCCAGCAGCCAAGATGGCCTAGCGGGAGCCGGAGATACGCAGTATTTT. It codes for CASSQDGLAGAGDTQYF.

The chain combines TRBV4-1 with TRBJ2-7; D is unclear. From germline, CDR1 is MGHRA and CDR2 YSYEKL. V lost 0 bases to trimming and J lost 2 bases, with 5 bases between them. The CDR3 is made up of 13 amino acids. Here the CDR3 DNA reads TGCGCCAGCAGCCAAGATTTAGCCTACGAGCAGTACTTC. Its translation is CASSQDLAYEQYF.

This clone occurred once. One end of the junction fails to match germline, which may point to a read error. The V and J genes are TRBV5-4 and TRBJ2-1, with D perhaps TRBD1 (6 bases). The CDR3 sequence is 12 residues long. Germline-derived CDR1 and CDR2 are SGHNT and YYREEE (reference sequence). CDR3 bases: TGTGCCAGCACCTTGTATCAGGGGGAGCAGTTCTTC. This codes for CASTLYQGEQFF.

This clone was counted a few times. This sequence joins TRBV5-1 and TRBJ1-1; D may be TRBD1 (5 bases). Germline V gene lookup returns CDR1 SGHRS and CDR2 YFSETQ. CDR3 size: 11 residues. V shed 4 bases and J shed 11 bases, with 12 bases lying between them. The CDR3 DNA sequence: TGCGCCAGCAGCCAAGCGGGGCAGGCTTTCTTT. Protein: CASSQAGQAFF.

V usage is TRBV5-6 and J usage is TRBJ2-1; no clear D gene. The CDR3 spans 15 residues. The ends were cut back, 3 bases at V and 4 bases at J, with 14 bases in the middle. Germline V gives CDR1 SGHDT, CDR2 YYEEEE. As DNA, the CDR3 is TGTGCCAGCAGCTACAGCTCATCTCCTTACAATGAGCAGTTCTTC. It codes for CASSYSSSPYNEQFF.

The genes are TRBV27 and TRBJ2-7; D unclear. There are 13 residues in the CDR3. Germline loops: CDR1 MNHEY, CDR2 SMNVEV (reference sequence). V dropped 3 bases and J dropped 2 bases, with 8 bases sitting between them. DNA of the CDR3: TGTGCCAGCAGTTTCCGGATCCCCTACGAGCAGTACTTC. It translates to CASSFRIPYEQYF.

The CDR3 loop is CASSQTGTSGANVLTF. DNA for the CDR3: TGCGCCAGCAGCCAAACCGGGACTTCTGGGGCCAACGTCCTGACTTTC. V is TRBV4-3 and J is TRBJ2-6; possibly TRBD2 for D (6 bases). The germline V gene encodes CDR1 LGHNA and CDR2 YSLEER. CDR3 size: 16 residues. V gave up 2 bases and J gave up 1 base, with 9 bases separating them.

The chain carries TRBV7-3 and TRBJ2-3; a weak D match, TRBD1 (6 bases). CDR1 and CDR2 (germline): SGHTA, FQGTGA. The CDR3 consists of 15 residues. V was cut by 3 bases and J by 1 base, with 11 bases left in between. The DNA for the CDR3 is TGTGCCAGCAGCTTTTTCCCAGGGGGCACAGATACGCAGTATTTT. Protein product: CASSFFPGGTDTQYF.

The sample holds a few counts of this clone. The CDR3 nucleotides are TGCGCCAGCAGCCAAGAGCGGGACGGGGAAGAGACCCAGTACTTC. It is translated as CASSQERDGEETQYF. The chain links TRBV4-3 to TRBJ2-5, with D possibly matching TRBD2 (6 bases). The V end lost 0 bases, the J end lost 3 bases, and 11 bases lay between the germline ends. The germline V gene has CDR1 LGHNA and CDR2 YSLEER. This CDR3 region has 15 residues.

The chain uses TRBV30 and TRBJ2-3; 9 bases agree with TRBD2. V lost 7 bases, J lost 2 bases, and 4 bases stayed unmatched. Looked up from germline, CDR1 is GTSNPN and CDR2 is SVGIG (reference sequence). CDR3 size: 13 residues. In DNA form, the CDR3 reads TGTGCCTTAAAGCGGGAGGACACAGATACGCAGTATTTT. Amino acid sequence: CALKREDTDTQYF.

This chain connects TRBV7-9 to TRBJ2-1; D gene uncertain. This CDR3 has 15 residues. V was shortened by 5 bases and J by 7 bases, with 18 bases between the two germline ends. Germline V gives CDR1 SEHNR, CDR2 FQNEAQ (reference sequence). The CDR3 region has the DNA TGTGCCAGCAGCACCCCAAGGGAAGGGCGTAATGAGCAGTTCTTC. Encoded protein: CASSTPREGRNEQFF. Filled out from reference TRBV7-9 and TRBJ2-1, the complete variable domain reads DTGVSQNPRHKITKRGQNVTFRCDPISEHNRLYWYRQTLGQGPEFLTYFQNEAQLEKSRLLSDRFSAERPKGSFSTLEIQRTEQGDSAMYLCASSTPREGRNEQFFGPGTRLTVL.

The sample holds a few counts of this clone. The chain employs TRBV7-9 and TRBJ2-2, with D hard to call. The V end was cut by 4 bases, the J end by 3 bases, with 6 bases between. The CDR3 contains 13 residues. Germline-derived CDR1 and CDR2 are SEHNR and FQNEAQ (reference sequence). The CDR3 reads CASSYLDTGELFF. CDR3 sequence (DNA): TGTGCCAGCAGCTACCTGGACACCGGGGAGCTGTTTTTT.

This CDR3 reads CASSIVPGDEQFF. The CDR3 DNA sequence: TGTGCCAGCAGTATCGTTCCAGGGGATGAGCAGTTCTTC. The chain combines TRBV14 with TRBJ2-1; D possibly corresponds to TRBD1 (6 bases). Looked up from germline, CDR1 is SGHDN and CDR2 is FVKESK. The CDR3 contains 13 residues. V lost 6 bases, J lost 8 bases, and 14 bases lay in between.

This chain connects TRBV27 to TRBJ1-2; 9 bases line up with TRBD1. Germline CDR1 and CDR2: MNHEY and SMNVEV (reference sequence). V shed 0 bases, J shed 5 bases, and the junction held 16 bases outside the gene matches. CDR3 length: 19 amino acids. CDR3 residues: CASSLSVLGTGLALYGYTF. The CDR3, as DNA: TGTGCCAGCAGTTTATCCGTGTTGGGGACAGGGTTGGCCCTATATGGCTACACCTTC.

The chain links TRBV28 to TRBJ2-6; D gene uncertain. The CDR3 is made up of 15 amino acids. Trimming took 3 bases from V and 3 from J, leaving 9 bases between them. Germline V CDR1 and CDR2: MDHEN, SYDVKM. The CDR3 DNA reads as TGTGCCAGCAGTTTGGTGGCGTATGGGGCCAACGTCCTGACTTTC. This translates into CASSLVAYGANVLTF. Looking up the rest from reference TRBV28 and TRBJ2-6 gives the full variable domain: DVKVTQSSRYLVKRTGEKVFLECVQDMDHENMFWYRQDPGLGLRLIYFSYDVKMKEKGDIPEGYSVSREKKERFSLILESASTNQTSMYLCASSLVAYGANVLTFGAGSRLTVL.

Note on this clone: The identical CDR3 is also encoded by other nucleotide sequences in the sample. The V and J genes are TRBV12-2 and TRBJ2-7. TRBV12-2 constitutes a pseudogene. CDR3 length equals 13 residues. CDR3 protein: CASRLRPMGEQYF. Written as DNA, the CDR3 is TGTGCAAGTCGCTTGCGGCCCATGGGGGAGCAGTACTTC.

The chain has TRBV5-1 and TRBJ2-7; TRBD2 matches 10 bases. From germline, CDR1 is SGHRS and CDR2 YFSETQ. V was pared by 0 bases and J by 3 bases, with 3 bases of the junction left unmatched. CDR3 size: 15 residues. The CDR3 spells CASSLGTSGLYEQYF. The DNA for the CDR3 is TGCGCCAGCAGCTTGGGGACTAGCGGCCTCTACGAGCAGTACTTC.

The genes are TRBV29-1 and TRBJ1-3, with D uncertain. V was clipped by 1 base and J by 4 bases, with 8 bases between them. CDR1 and CDR2 from the germline V gene are SQVTM and ANQGSEA. This CDR3 spans 13 amino acids. The CDR3 DNA reads as TGCAGCGTTGAAGGTCTGGGGGGAAACACCATATATTTT. It encodes CSVEGLGGNTIYF.

The V call is TRBV4-3, the J call TRBJ2-5; a weak D match, TRBD2 (5 bases). The V gene's germline CDR1 is LGHNA and CDR2 YSLEER. The CDR3 sequence is 16 residues long. The ends were cut back, 0 bases at V and 7 bases at J, with 18 bases in the middle. The CDR3 DNA follows: TGCGCCAGCAGCCAAGATAGGCTGGCAGGCCGGGGGACCCAGTACTTC. It is translated as CASSQDRLAGRGTQYF.

This chain connects TRBV6-6 to TRBJ2-6, with unresolved D. Germline V gene lookup returns CDR1 MNHNY and CDR2 SVGAGI (reference sequence). V was pared by 2 bases and J by 0 bases, with 5 bases between. This CDR3 has 15 residues. The CDR3 is CASSYQYSGANVLTF. CDR3 in DNA: TGTGCCAGCAGTTACCAGTACTCTGGGGCCAACGTCCTGACTTTC.

This clone turned up a few times. The chain uses TRBV5-4 and TRBJ2-3; possibly TRBD1 or TRBD2 for D (5 bases each). In germline, CDR1 is SGHNT, CDR2 YYREEE (reference sequence). The ends were cut back, 3 bases at V and 2 bases at J, with 13 bases in the middle. The CDR3 extends over 15 amino acids. CDR3 region: CASSWGTGFTDTQYF. In DNA form, the CDR3 reads TGTGCCAGCAGCTGGGGGACCGGATTCACAGATACGCAGTATTTT.

This chain uses TRBV30 with TRBJ1-3; D remains unclear. From germline, CDR1 is GTSNPN and CDR2 SVGIG (reference sequence). The CDR3 loop spans 11 amino acids. Deletions cut 3 bases from V and 0 bases from J, with 0 bases between. The CDR3 sequence: CAWSSGNTIYF. CDR3 in DNA: TGTGCCTGGAGCTCTGGAAACACCATATATTTT.

V usage is TRBV4-1 and J usage is TRBJ1-5, with D hard to call. The V and J ends lost 0 bases and 0 bases respectively, with 6 bases between them. This CDR3 region has 15 residues. Germline lookup yields CDR1 MGHRA and CDR2 YSYEKL. The CDR3 here is CASSQEPGSNQPQHF. The DNA of the CDR3 is TGCGCCAGCAGCCAAGAGCCTGGTAGCAATCAGCCCCAGCATTTT.

The table lists this clone with a count of one. V is TRBV6-4 and J is TRBJ2-1; no definite D call. The CDR3 sequence is 13 residues long. Germline V lookup: CDR1 MRHNA, CDR2 SNTAGT. Trimming left V 4 bases short and J 4 bases short, with 8 bases between. Written as DNA, the CDR3 is TGTGCCAGCAGTGCCCGACCTTACAATGAGCAGTTCTTC. Translating it yields CASSARPYNEQFF.

V gene TRBV7-9 combines with J gene TRBJ1-1; unclear D gene. Trimming left V 1 base short and J 1 base short, with 7 bases between. CDR3 length equals 14 residues. CDR1 is SEHNR and CDR2 is FQNEAQ in the germline V gene (reference sequence). CDR3 sequence reads: CASSLVARNTEAFF. CDR3 DNA sequence: TGTGCCAGCAGCTTAGTAGCAAGGAACACTGAAGCTTTCTTT.